The rows below give T cell receptor beta chains drawn from one sample of a study of T cell responses to AZD1222 COVID-19 vaccine. Assay used: immunoSEQ multiplex PCR; TCRdb lists only in-frame clones, some missing. The data hold roughly 100,000 clones, with 89% observed a single time. The sequencing used peripheral blood, collected on day 0 of AZD1222 vaccination. These TCRs come from an adult in good health. Both conserved end residues are part of each CDR3. D genes are given only for firm matches. Some rows have no size entry. The others give once, few or many, or a class for an expanded clone.

d_gene	abundance	j_gene	len	v_gene	CDR3aa	CDR3nt
TRBD1	-	TRBJ1-2	14	TRBV6-1	CASSDGQGESGYTF	TGTGCCAGCAGTGACGGACAGGGAGAGAGTGGCTACACCTTC
-	-	TRBJ2-3	19	TRBV20-1	CSASFPSGGATTSTDTQYF	TGCAGTGCTAGTTTCCCTAGTGGGGGGGCTACAACTAGCACAGATACGCAGTATTTT
-	-	TRBJ1-2	13	TRBV18	CASSPRDGNGYTF	TGTGCCAGCTCCCCTCGGGACGGAAATGGCTACACCTTC
TRBD1	-	TRBJ1-5	15	TRBV18	CASSPRTGDGQPQHF	TGTGCCAGCTCACCAAGGACAGGGGACGGTCAGCCCCAGCATTTT
-	-	TRBJ2-3	14	TRBV9	CASSVVGLADTQYF	TGTGCCAGCAGCGTAGTCGGGTTGGCAGATACGCAGTATTTT
TRBD1	-	TRBJ1-1	14	TRBV11-1	CASSSEQGRTEAFF	TGTGCCAGCAGCTCCGAACAGGGGAGGACTGAAGCTTTCTTT
TRBD2	few	TRBJ2-7	15	TRBV10-2	CASSHGLVGGWEQYF	TGCGCCAGCAGTCATGGACTAGTGGGGGGTTGGGAGCAGTACTTC
-	-	TRBJ2-1	14	TRBV11-1	CASSFGSDYNEQFF	TGTGCCAGCAGCTTTGGTTCAGACTACAATGAGCAGTTCTTC
-	once	TRBJ1-2	14	TRBV7-2	CASSVRGAFDGYTF	TGTGCCAGCAGCGTACGGGGGGCTTTTGATGGCTACACCTTC
-	-	TRBJ2-1	14	TRBV6-5	CASRVAGARGEQFF	TGTGCCAGCAGGGTTGCGGGGGCCCGGGGTGAGCAGTTCTTC
-	-	TRBJ2-7	18	TRBV7-9	CASSSLVIAAASPWEQYF	TGTGCCAGCAGCAGCTTAGTAATTGCAGCTGCGTCCCCATGGGAGCAGTACTTC
TRBD1	-	TRBJ1-5	16	TRBV4-1	CASSPRQGSSNQPQHF	TGCGCCAGCAGCCCGAGACAGGGGTCTAGCAATCAGCCCCAGCATTTT
TRBD2	-	TRBJ2-7	16	TRBV4-1	CASSQDLGGSSYEQYF	TGCGCCAGCAGCCAAGATCTCGGCGGGAGCTCCTACGAGCAGTACTTC
-	-	TRBJ2-5	16	TRBV4-1	CASSQDTTEGWETQYF	TGCGCCAGCAGCCAAGATACCACCGAAGGATGGGAGACCCAGTACTTC
TRBD1	-	TRBJ2-2	15	TRBV2	CASRRGQGHPGELFF	TGTGCCAGCAGAAGGGGACAGGGGCACCCCGGGGAGCTGTTTTTT
-	-	TRBJ2-7	17	TRBV12-5	CASGLVITGFELHEQYF	TGTGCTAGTGGTTTGGTAATTACAGGTTTCGAGTTACACGAGCAGTACTTC
TRBD1	once	TRBJ1-2	16	TRBV28	CASSFPGRGRDYGYTF	TGTGCCAGCAGTTTCCCCGGAAGGGGGCGGGACTATGGCTACACCTTC
-	-	TRBJ1-2	15	TRBV18	CASSPGATSNYGYTF	TGTGCCAGCTCACCAGGGGCGACAAGTAACTATGGCTACACCTTC
-	-	TRBJ1-1	15	TRBV10-2	CASSESLLMNTEAFF	TGCGCCAGCAGTGAGTCGCTGCTGATGAACACTGAAGCTTTCTTT
-	-	TRBJ2-3	16	TRBV5-4	CASTAFKGPYTDTQYF	TGTGCCAGTACAGCTTTTAAGGGGCCATACACAGATACGCAGTATTTT
TRBD1	-	TRBJ2-7	15	TRBV4-1	CASSQDGTGIYEQYF	TGCGCCAGCAGCCAAGACGGGACAGGAATCTACGAGCAGTACTTC
-	few	TRBJ2-7	16	TRBV5-1	CASSLTSGGLTYEQYF	TGCGCCAGCAGCTTGACTAGTGGGGGGCTCACCTACGAGCAGTACTTC
TRBD1	few	TRBJ1-2	18	TRBV30	CAWSVVLFGDRGLNGYTF	TGTGCCTGGAGTGTAGTTCTCTTTGGGGACAGGGGGCTGAATGGCTACACCTTC
-	-	TRBJ2-3	14	TRBV19	CASRGTASTDTQYF	TGTGCCAGTAGAGGGACGGCTAGCACAGATACGCAGTATTTT
TRBD2	-	TRBJ2-1	17	TRBV5-1	CASSPVPAGEIYNEQFF	TGCGCCAGCAGCCCGGTGCCGGCGGGGGAGATCTACAATGAGCAGTTCTTC
-	few	TRBJ1-2	14	TRBV18	CASSPPETAYGYTF	TGTGCCAGCTCACCACCTGAGACGGCGTACGGCTACACCTTC
-	-	TRBJ1-6	14	TRBV2	CASSEERGSTPLHF	TGTGCCAGCAGTGAAGAGAGGGGAAGTACACCCCTCCACTTT
-	-	TRBJ2-5	14	TRBV7-9	CASSHGGAGETQYF	TGTGCCAGCAGCCATGGGGGGGCAGGTGAGACCCAGTACTTC
TRBD1	-	TRBJ1-5	14	TRBV27	CASSYTGGNQPQHF	TGTGCCAGCAGTTACACAGGGGGCAATCAGCCCCAGCATTTT
-	-	TRBJ1-3	14	TRBV7-9	CASSLMTAGNTIYF	TGTGCCAGCAGCTTAATGACAGCTGGAAACACCATATATTTT
-	-	TRBJ1-1	14	TRBV7-6	CASSLKGVGTEAFF	TGTGCCAGCAGCTTAAAGGGGGTAGGAACTGAAGCTTTCTTT
-	-	TRBJ2-7	14	TRBV24-1	CATSDNTIFYEQYF	TGTGCCACCAGTGACAACACCATATTTTACGAGCAGTACTTC
-	-	TRBJ1-1	13	TRBV30	CARTRQVNTEAFF	TGTGCCCGAACCAGGCAGGTGAACACTGAAGCTTTCTTT
TRBD1	-	TRBJ1-6	13	TRBV6-5	CASSSRDRSALHF	TGTGCCAGCAGTTCCCGGGACAGGTCTGCCCTCCACTTT
TRBD1	-	TRBJ1-2	15	TRBV3-1/TRBV3-2	CASSQEDRGLGGYTF	TGTGCCAGCAGCCAGGAGGACAGGGGTTTAGGTGGCTACACCTTC
-	-	TRBJ2-5	12	TRBV2	CASKGDLGAQYF	TGTGCCAGCAAGGGGGACCTCGGGGCCCAGTACTTC
TRBD1	-	TRBJ2-2	15	TRBV30	CAWSAGQGWTGELFF	TGTGCCTGGAGTGCAGGACAGGGGTGGACCGGGGAGCTGTTTTTT